These 11 T cell receptor beta chains originate from one sample sequenced in a study of blood T cell repertoires in COVID-19. Measured with immunoSEQ multiplex PCR; TCRdb has only the in-frame clones, and not every one. Among about 150,000 clones listed, about nine tenths were seen once. The sample taken for sequencing was peripheral blood. These receptors all come from a woman in her forties or fifties with acute or convalescent COVID-19.

The rearrangement links TRBV6-5 to TRBJ2-2; possible D gene TRBD1, 5 bases. Germline CDR1 MNHEY, CDR2 SVGAGI. The CDR3 loop spans 12 amino acids. V was shortened by 8 bases and J by 3 bases, with 7 bases between the two germline ends. CDR3 nucleotide sequence: TGTGCCAGCTCCAGGGACACCGGGGAGCTGTTTTTT. Amino acid sequence: CASSRDTGELFF.

The chain uses TRBV6-5 and TRBJ1-2, with 8 bases matching TRBD1. This CDR3 is 14 amino acids long. J was trimmed by 1 base and V by 4 bases; bases with no gene match: 2. Germline loops: CDR1 MNHEY, CDR2 SVGAGI. The DNA for the CDR3 is TGTGCCAGCAGTTCGGACAGGGTTAACTATGGCTACACCTTC. It specifies CASSSDRVNYGYTF.

The rearrangement links TRBV4-2 to TRBJ2-7; TRBD1 might be the D (6 bases). V was clipped by 1 base and J by 3 bases, with 10 bases between them. Germline values: CDR1 LGHNA, CDR2 YNFKEQ. The CDR3 covers 14 residues. The CDR3 protein is CASSQVTGHYEQYF. The DNA for the CDR3 is TGTGCCAGCAGCCAAGTCACGGGACACTACGAGCAGTACTTC.

The V and J genes are TRBV7-3 and TRBJ2-7, with TRBD1 matching over 10 bases. The CDR3 has 16 residues. V lost 4 bases, J lost 2 bases, and 8 bases stayed unmatched. Per germline, CDR1 SGHTA and CDR2 FQGTGA. In DNA, the CDR3 is TGTGCCAGCAGCTCCCGGGGACAGGGGCGACCCTACGAGCAGTACTTC. It encodes CASSSRGQGRPYEQYF.

There are a few counts of this clone. The V call is TRBV10-1, the J call TRBJ2-2, with a weak D call TRBD1 (6 bases). The CDR3 contains 14 residues. Germline CDR1 reads WNHNN; CDR2 reads SYGVQD (reference sequence). V was pared by 2 bases and J by 4 bases, with 8 bases between. CDR3 DNA: TGCGCCAGCAGTGAGATCAGGGGCACCGGGGAGCTGTTTTTT. This sequence encodes CASSEIRGTGELFF.

This clone came up a few times. The chain combines TRBV14 with TRBJ2-1, with TRBD1 matching over 8 bases. Trimming cost V 2 bases and J 7 bases; bases outside gene matches: 7. Germline CDR1 is SGHDN and CDR2 is FVKESK. This CDR3 region has 15 residues. CDR3 in amino acids: CASSQLRTGPNEQFF. DNA for the CDR3: TGTGCCAGCAGCCAACTAAGGACAGGGCCTAATGAGCAGTTCTTC. Together with reference TRBV14 and TRBJ2-1, the CDR3 gives the full variable domain: EAGVTQFPSHSVIEKGQTVTLRCDPISGHDNLYWYRRVMGKEIKFLLHFVKESKQDESGMPNNRFLAERTGGTYSTLKVQPAELEDSGVYFCASSQLRTGPNEQFFGPGTRLTVL.

The rearrangement links TRBV7-9 to TRBJ1-4; D is possibly TRBD1 (5 bases). This CDR3 region has 16 residues. Germline V lookup: CDR1 SEHNR, CDR2 FQNEAQ (reference sequence). The germline V and J ends were trimmed by 4 bases and 6 bases, with 18 bases remaining between them. The CDR3 coding sequence is TGTGCCAGCAGCTGGGACGCGGGGGAAAAATATGAAAAACTGTTTTTT. It is translated as CASSWDAGEKYEKLFF.

The chain uses TRBV19 and TRBJ2-3; TRBD2 aligns across 8 bases. CDR3 length: 15 residues. The germline CDR1 and CDR2 sequences are LNHDA and SQIVND (reference sequence). J lost 3 bases, V lost 7 bases, and 9 bases had no gene match. DNA for the CDR3: TGTGCCAGTACTCATAGCGGGACTTGGACAGATACGCAGTATTTT. Protein sequence: CASTHSGTWTDTQYF.

This chain connects TRBV5-5 to TRBJ2-5; 14 bases line up with TRBD2. Germline lookup yields CDR1 SGHKS and CDR2 YYEKEE (reference sequence). Unmatched junction bases numbered 4, after V lost 4 bases and J lost 5 bases. The length of the CDR3 is 15 residues. The CDR3: CASSLGLAGGETQYF. The DNA of the CDR3 is TGTGCCAGCAGCCTAGGACTAGCGGGAGGTGAGACCCAGTACTTC.

Of note for this clone: Other DNA sequences of this sample code for an identical CDR3. The rearrangement joins TRBV6-5 to TRBJ2-7; 8 nucleotides align to TRBD2. CDR1 is MNHEY and CDR2 is SVGAGI in the germline V gene. V lost 5 bases, J lost 5 bases, and 8 bases stayed unmatched. The CDR3 runs 14 residues. DNA for the CDR3: TGTGCCAGCAGTCGGGGACTAGGGGGGCACGAGCAGTACTTC. As protein: CASSRGLGGHEQYF.

The CDR3 loop is CASSLGGGDYNSPLHF. Written as DNA, the CDR3 is TGTGCCAGCAGCTTAGGAGGGGGGGACTATAATTCACCCCTCCACTTT. V gene TRBV7-2 combines with J gene TRBJ1-6, with a possible D match to TRBD1 (6 bases). Germline V gives CDR1 SGHTA, CDR2 FQGNSA. V gave up 1 base and J gave up 3 bases, with 10 bases separating them. The CDR3 loop spans 16 amino acids.